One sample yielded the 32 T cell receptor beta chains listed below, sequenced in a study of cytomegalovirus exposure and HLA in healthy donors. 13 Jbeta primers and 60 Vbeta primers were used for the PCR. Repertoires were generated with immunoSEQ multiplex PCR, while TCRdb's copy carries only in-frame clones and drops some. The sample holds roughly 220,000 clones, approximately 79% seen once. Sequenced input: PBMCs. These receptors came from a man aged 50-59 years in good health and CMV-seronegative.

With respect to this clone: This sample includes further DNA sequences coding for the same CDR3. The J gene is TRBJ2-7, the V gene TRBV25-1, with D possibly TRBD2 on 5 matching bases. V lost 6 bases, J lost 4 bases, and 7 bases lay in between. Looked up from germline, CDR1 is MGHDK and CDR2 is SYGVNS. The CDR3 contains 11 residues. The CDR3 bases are TGTGCCAGCAGCTCGGGATACGAGCAGTACTTC. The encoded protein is CASSSGYEQYF.

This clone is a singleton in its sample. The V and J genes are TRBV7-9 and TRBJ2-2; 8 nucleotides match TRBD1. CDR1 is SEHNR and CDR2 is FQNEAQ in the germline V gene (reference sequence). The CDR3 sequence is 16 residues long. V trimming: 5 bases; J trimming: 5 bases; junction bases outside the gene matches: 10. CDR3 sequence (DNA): TGTGCCAGCAGCCCGGACAGGGTGAGCTTAACCGGGGAGCTGTTTTTT. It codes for CASSPDRVSLTGELFF.

This CDR3 reads CASSDIGQNYEQYF. In DNA form, the CDR3 reads TGTGCCAGCAGTGATATTGGACAGAACTACGAGCAGTACTTC. The chain employs TRBV2 and TRBJ2-7; weak D call: TRBD1 (6 bases). The V gene lost 3 bases and the J gene lost 3 bases, with 12 bases spanning the gap. The V gene's germline CDR1 is SNHLY and CDR2 FYNNEI. The CDR3 has 14 residues.

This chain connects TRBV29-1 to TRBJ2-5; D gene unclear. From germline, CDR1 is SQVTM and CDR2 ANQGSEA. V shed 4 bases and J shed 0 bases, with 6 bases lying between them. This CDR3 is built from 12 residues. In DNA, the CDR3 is TGCAGCGTTGTCAGGAACCAAGAGACCCAGTACTTC. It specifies CSVVRNQETQYF.

CDR3 sequence reads: CASSSRTSGSHEQYF. The CDR3 DNA reads as TGTGCCAGCAGCTCTAGGACTAGCGGGAGCCACGAGCAGTACTTC. The rearrangement uses TRBV5-4 and TRBJ2-7; 13 bases line up with TRBD2. The CDR3 totals 15 residues. Per germline, CDR1 SGHNT and CDR2 YYREEE (reference sequence). V was pared by 3 bases and J by 5 bases, with 5 bases of the junction left unmatched.

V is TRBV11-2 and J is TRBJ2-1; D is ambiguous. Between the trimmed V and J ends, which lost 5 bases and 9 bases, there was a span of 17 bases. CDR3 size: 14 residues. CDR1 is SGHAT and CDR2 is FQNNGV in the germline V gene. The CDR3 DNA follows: TGTGCCAGCAGCCTGGAATCGCTAGATACTGAGCAGTTCTTC. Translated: CASSLESLDTEQFF.

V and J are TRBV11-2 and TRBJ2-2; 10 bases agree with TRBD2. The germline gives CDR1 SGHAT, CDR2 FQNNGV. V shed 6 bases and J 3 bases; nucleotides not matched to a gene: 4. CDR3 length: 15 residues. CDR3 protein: CASSWTSGYTGELFF. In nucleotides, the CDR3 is TGTGCCAGCAGTTGGACTAGCGGTTACACCGGGGAGCTGTTTTTT. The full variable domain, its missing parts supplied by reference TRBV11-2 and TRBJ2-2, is EAGVAQSPRYKIIEKRQSVAFWCNPISGHATLYWYQQILGQGPKLLIQFQNNGVVDDSQLPKDRFSAERLKGVDSTLKIQPAKLEDSAVYLCASSWTSGYTGELFFGEGSRLTVL.

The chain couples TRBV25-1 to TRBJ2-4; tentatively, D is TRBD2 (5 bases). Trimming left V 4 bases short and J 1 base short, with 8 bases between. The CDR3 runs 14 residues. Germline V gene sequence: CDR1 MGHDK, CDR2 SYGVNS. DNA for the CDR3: TGTGCCAGCAGTGCGCGGGTGGCCAAAAACATTCAGTACTTC. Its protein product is CASSARVAKNIQYF.

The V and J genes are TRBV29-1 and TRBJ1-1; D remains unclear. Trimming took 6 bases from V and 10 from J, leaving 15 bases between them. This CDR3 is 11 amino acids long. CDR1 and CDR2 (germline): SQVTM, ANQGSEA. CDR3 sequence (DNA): TGCAGCGTCTTGGACGGGCGGGGAGCTTTCTTT. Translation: CSVLDGRGAFF.

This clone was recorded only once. CDR3 nucleotide sequence: TGTGCCAGCAGCGCCGTACAGGGATTTAACTATGGCTACACCTTC. It specifies CASSAVQGFNYGYTF. The gene calls are TRBV7-9 and TRBJ1-2; possible D gene TRBD1, 6 bases. The germline gives CDR1 SEHNR, CDR2 FQNEAQ (reference sequence). The germline V and J ends were trimmed by 5 bases and 1 base, with 14 bases remaining between them. CDR3 length: 15 amino acids.

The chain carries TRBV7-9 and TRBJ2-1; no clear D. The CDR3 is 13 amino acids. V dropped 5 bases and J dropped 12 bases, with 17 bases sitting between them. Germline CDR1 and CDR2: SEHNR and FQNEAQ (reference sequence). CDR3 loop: CASSPPEPPGQFF. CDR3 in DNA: TGTGCCAGCAGCCCACCGGAGCCCCCGGGGCAGTTCTTC.

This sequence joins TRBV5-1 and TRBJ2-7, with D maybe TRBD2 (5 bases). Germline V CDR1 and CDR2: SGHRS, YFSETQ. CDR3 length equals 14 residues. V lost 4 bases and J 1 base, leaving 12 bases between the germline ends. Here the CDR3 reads CASSPVRGSYEQYF. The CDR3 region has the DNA TGCGCCAGCAGCCCGGTACGGGGTTCCTACGAGCAGTACTTC.

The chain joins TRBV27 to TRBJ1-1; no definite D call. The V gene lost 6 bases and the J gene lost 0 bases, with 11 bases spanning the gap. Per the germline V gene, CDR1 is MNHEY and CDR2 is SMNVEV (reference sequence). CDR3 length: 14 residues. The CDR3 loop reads CASRGFGVNTEAFF. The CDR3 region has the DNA TGTGCCAGCAGAGGCTTCGGGGTGAACACTGAAGCTTTCTTT.

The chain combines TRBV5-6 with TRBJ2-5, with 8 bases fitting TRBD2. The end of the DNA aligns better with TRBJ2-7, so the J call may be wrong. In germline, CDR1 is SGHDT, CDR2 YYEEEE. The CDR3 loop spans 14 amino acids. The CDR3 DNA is TGTGCCAGCATGATGAGCGGGAGCGCTTACGAGCAGTACTTC. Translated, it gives CASMMSGSAYEQYF.

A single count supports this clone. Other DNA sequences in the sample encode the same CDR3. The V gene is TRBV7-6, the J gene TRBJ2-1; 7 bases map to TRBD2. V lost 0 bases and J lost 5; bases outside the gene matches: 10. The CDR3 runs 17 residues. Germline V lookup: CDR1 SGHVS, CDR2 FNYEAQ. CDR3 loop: CASSLAPTGGGNNEQFF. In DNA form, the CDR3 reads TGTGCCAGCAGCTTAGCGCCAACGGGAGGTGGGAACAATGAGCAGTTCTTC. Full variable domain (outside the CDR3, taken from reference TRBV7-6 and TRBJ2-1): GAGVSQSPRYKVTKRGQDVALRCDPISGHVSLYWYRQALGQGPEFLTYFNYEAQQDKSGLPNDRFSAERPEGSISTLTIQRTEQRDSAMYRCASSLAPTGGGNNEQFFGPGTRLTVL.

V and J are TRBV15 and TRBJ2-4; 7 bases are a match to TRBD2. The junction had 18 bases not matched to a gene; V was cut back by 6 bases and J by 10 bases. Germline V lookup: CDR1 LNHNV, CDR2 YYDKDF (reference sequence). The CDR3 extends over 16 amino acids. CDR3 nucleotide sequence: TGTGCCACCAGTGGGGAGGAGGGAGGGCCCCTGGGGATTCAGTACTTC. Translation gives CATSGEEGGPLGIQYF.

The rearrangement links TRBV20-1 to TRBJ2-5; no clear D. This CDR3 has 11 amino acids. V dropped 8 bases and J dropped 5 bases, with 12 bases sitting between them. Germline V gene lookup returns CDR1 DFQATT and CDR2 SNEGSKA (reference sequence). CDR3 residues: CSSRKEETQYF. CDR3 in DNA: TGCAGTTCTCGGAAGGAGGAGACCCAGTACTTC.

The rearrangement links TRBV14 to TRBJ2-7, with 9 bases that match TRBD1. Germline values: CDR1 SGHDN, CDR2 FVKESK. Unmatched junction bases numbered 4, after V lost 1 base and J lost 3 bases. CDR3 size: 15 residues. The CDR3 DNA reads TGTGCCAGCAGCCAAGGGACAGGGGTTTACTACGAGCAGTACTTC. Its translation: CASSQGTGVYYEQYF. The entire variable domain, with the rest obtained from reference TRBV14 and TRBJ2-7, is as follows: EAGVTQFPSHSVIEKGQTVTLRCDPISGHDNLYWYRRVMGKEIKFLLHFVKESKQDESGMPNNRFLAERTGGTYSTLKVQPAELEDSGVYFCASSQGTGVYYEQYFGPGTRLTVT.

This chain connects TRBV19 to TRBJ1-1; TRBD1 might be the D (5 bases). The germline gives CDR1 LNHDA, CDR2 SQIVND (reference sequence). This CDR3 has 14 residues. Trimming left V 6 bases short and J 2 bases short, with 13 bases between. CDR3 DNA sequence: TGTGCCAGTAGCCCCAGGGCGGCAAACACTGAAGCTTTCTTT. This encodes CASSPRAANTEAFF.

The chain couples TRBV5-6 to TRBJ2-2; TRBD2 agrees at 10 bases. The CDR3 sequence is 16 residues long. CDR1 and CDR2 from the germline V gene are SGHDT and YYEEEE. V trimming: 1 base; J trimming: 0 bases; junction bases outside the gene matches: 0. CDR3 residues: CASSLTSGANTGELFF. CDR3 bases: TGTGCCAGCAGCTTGACTAGCGGGGCGAACACCGGGGAGCTGTTTTTT.

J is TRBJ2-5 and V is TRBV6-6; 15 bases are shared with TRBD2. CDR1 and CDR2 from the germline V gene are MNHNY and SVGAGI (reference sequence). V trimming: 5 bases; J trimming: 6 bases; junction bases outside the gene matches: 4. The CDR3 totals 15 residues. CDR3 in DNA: TGTGCCAGCAGTAAGGGGACTAGCGGGAGGCAGACCCAGTACTTC. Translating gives CASSKGTSGRQTQYF.

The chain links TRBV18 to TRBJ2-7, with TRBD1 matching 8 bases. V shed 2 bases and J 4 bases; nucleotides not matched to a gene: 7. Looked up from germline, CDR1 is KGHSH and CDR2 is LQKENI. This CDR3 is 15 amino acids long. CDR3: CASSPVSQGVYEQYF. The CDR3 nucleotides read TGTGCCAGCTCACCAGTATCACAGGGGGTGTACGAGCAGTACTTC.

CDR3 loop: CASSLIGSPYNEQFF. As DNA, the CDR3 is TGTGCCAGCAGTTTAATCGGGAGCCCCTACAATGAGCAGTTCTTC. The chain links TRBV27 to TRBJ2-1; tentatively, D is TRBD2 (6 bases). The CDR3 is 15 residues long. Germline CDR1 is MNHEY and CDR2 is SMNVEV (reference sequence). The germline V and J ends were trimmed by 2 bases and 2 bases, with 10 bases remaining between them.

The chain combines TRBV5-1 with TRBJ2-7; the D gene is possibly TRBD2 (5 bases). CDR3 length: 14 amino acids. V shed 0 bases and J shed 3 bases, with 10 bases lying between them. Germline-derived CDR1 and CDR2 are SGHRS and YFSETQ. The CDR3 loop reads CASSLGTDFYEQYF. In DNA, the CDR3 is TGCGCCAGCAGCTTGGGGACTGACTTCTACGAGCAGTACTTC.

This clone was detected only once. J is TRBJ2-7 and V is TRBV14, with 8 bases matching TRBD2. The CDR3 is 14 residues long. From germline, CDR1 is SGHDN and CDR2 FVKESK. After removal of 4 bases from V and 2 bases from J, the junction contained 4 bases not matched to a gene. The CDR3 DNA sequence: TGTGCCAGCAGCCTCGAGCGGGGGCCCTACGAGCAGTACTTC. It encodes CASSLERGPYEQYF.

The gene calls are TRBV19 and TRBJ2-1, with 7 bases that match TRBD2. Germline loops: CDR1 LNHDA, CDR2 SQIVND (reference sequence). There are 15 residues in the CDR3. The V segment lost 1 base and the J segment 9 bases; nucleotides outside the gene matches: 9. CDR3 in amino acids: CASSIAEAGALEQFF. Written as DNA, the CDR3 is TGTGCCAGTAGTATAGCGGAGGCGGGAGCTCTTGAGCAGTTCTTC.

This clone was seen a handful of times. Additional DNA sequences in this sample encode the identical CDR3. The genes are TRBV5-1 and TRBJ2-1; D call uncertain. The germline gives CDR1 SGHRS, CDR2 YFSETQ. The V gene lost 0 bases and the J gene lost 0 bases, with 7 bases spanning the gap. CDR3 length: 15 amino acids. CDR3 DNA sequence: TGCGCCAGCAGCTTGGATTCAGGCTCCTACAATGAGCAGTTCTTC. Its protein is CASSLDSGSYNEQFF.

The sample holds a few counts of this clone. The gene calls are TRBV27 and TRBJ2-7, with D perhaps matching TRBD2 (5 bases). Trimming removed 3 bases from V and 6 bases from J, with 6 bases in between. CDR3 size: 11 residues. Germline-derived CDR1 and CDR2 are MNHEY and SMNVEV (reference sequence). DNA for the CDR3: TGTGCCAGCAGTTTCGGACTCGAGCAGTACTTC. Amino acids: CASSFGLEQYF.

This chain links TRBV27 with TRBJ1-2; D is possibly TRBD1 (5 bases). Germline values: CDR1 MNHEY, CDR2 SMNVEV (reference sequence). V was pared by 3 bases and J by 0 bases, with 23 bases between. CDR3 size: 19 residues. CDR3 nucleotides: TGTGCCAGCAGTTTGCGAACAGGACGCAGTCCGACTGCTAACTATGGCTACACCTTC. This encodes CASSLRTGRSPTANYGYTF.

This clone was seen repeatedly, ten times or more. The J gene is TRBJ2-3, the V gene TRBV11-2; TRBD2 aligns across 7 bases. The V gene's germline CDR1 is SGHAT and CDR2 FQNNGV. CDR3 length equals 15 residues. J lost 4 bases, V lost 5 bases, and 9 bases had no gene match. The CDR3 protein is CASSIGLGTADTQYF. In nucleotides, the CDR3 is TGTGCCAGCAGCATCGGACTAGGGACGGCAGATACGCAGTATTTT. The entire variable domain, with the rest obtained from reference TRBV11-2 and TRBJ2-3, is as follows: EAGVAQSPRYKIIEKRQSVAFWCNPISGHATLYWYQQILGQGPKLLIQFQNNGVVDDSQLPKDRFSAERLKGVDSTLKIQPAKLEDSAVYLCASSIGLGTADTQYFGPGTRLTVL.

CDR3 sequence reads: CASSHPGAGGFF. Here the CDR3 DNA reads TGTGCCAGCAGCCACCCGGGGGCGGGGGGGTTCTTC. The rearrangement joins TRBV7-8 to TRBJ2-1; TRBD2 matches at 8 bases. After removal of 5 bases from V and 15 bases from J, the junction contained 9 bases not matched to a gene. There are 12 residues in the CDR3. The germline gives CDR1 SGHVS, CDR2 FQNEAQ.

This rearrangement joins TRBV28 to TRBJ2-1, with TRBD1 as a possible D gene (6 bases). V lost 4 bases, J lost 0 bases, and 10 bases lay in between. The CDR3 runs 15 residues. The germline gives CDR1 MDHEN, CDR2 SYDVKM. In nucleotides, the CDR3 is TGTGCCAGCAGTTCCAGGGGCCTCTCCTACAATGAGCAGTTCTTC. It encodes CASSSRGLSYNEQFF.